The clone carrying this T cell receptor (beta chain) was found a few times. Its matching antigen is unknown. Having ophthalmopathy, the donors showed moderate-to-severe activity, CAS ≥3 and NOSPECS ≥4, with disease lasting under 3 months. The diagnostic workup employed clinical symptoms, serum thyroxine, TRAb, thyroid ultrasound and orbital computed tomography. A roughly 10 ml volume of fresh peripheral blood provided the PBMCs. This sample stems from a study of Graves' ophthalmopathy and Graves' hyperthyroidism. Transcripts of RNA were the source for amplifying TCR beta CDR3 regions. In the first round, RT-PCR was carried out with HTBI primers, and a multiplex PCR formed the second round. TCRdb processed the multiplex PCR reads anew with MiXCR; each CDR3 protein has one entry. The profile covers about 740,000 distinct CDR3 sequences, with 40% appearing a single time and roughly 45% taken by the ten largest.

The CDR3 contains 18 residues. Germline V gives CDR1 MGHDK, CDR2 SYGVNS. With 6 bases clipped from V and 0 bases from J, the junction kept 9 bases outside the gene matches. Findings and limits, study-wide: Also, most clonotypes expanded in the thyroid above 0.001 frequency appeared in blood.

The sequence derives from an adult man with Graves' ophthalmopathy. The V and J genes are TRBV25-1 and TRBJ2-2; 11 bases agree with TRBD2. What was sequenced was peripheral blood. Written as DNA, the CDR3 is TGTGCCAGCAGCCAAGGGCTAGCGGGGGGCTCGAACACCGGGGAGCTGTTTTTT. It encodes CASSQGLAGGSNTGELFF.